These 9 T cell receptor beta chains share one sample of origin, sequenced in a study of blood T cell repertoires in COVID-19. The protocol was immunoSEQ multiplex PCR, while the TCRdb copy is restricted to in-frame clones and leaves out a portion. The data hold hundreds of thousands of clones, with over 80% observed a single time. Sequencing input: peripheral blood. Source of these receptors: a woman aged 70-85 years with COVID-19, enrolled during active disease.

The chain has TRBV5-4 and TRBJ1-5, with a tentative D call TRBD1 (5 bases). The length of the CDR3 is 14 residues. V dropped 1 base and J dropped 3 bases, with 8 bases sitting between them. Germline CDR1 is SGHNT and CDR2 is YYREEE (reference sequence). The CDR3 bases are TGTGCCAGCAGCTTGACAGGCTACAATCAGCCCCAGCATTTT. Translated: CASSLTGYNQPQHF.

J is TRBJ1-2 and V is TRBV19, with D maybe TRBD1 (6 bases). Trimming took 6 bases from V and 2 from J, leaving 16 bases between them. Looked up from germline, CDR1 is LNHDA and CDR2 is SQIVND (reference sequence). The CDR3 has 15 residues. CDR3 in amino acids: CASRAGVFGNYGYTF. CDR3 bases: TGTGCCAGTAGGGCAGGGGTATTTGGAAACTATGGCTACACCTTC.

This chain connects TRBV10-3 to TRBJ2-3, with D hard to call. The V gene lost 7 bases and the J gene lost 4 bases, with 15 bases spanning the gap. Germline CDR1 reads ENHRY; CDR2 reads SYGVKD. The CDR3 length is 14 residues. The CDR3 DNA sequence: TGTGCCATCATGGAGCGAACCCCCCCAGATACGCAGTATTTT. Translating gives CAIMERTPPDTQYF.

This rearrangement joins TRBV11-2 to TRBJ2-1; TRBD1 aligns across 9 bases. Germline V lookup: CDR1 SGHAT, CDR2 FQNNGV. With V trimmed by 2 bases and J by 7 bases, 9 bases remained unmatched. This CDR3 has 16 amino acids. CDR3 region: CASSLTPGQGVNEQFF. The CDR3 bases are TGTGCCAGCAGCTTAACACCGGGACAGGGTGTTAATGAGCAGTTCTTC.

This clone was observed a few times. The rearrangement uses TRBV6-5 and TRBJ1-5; no clear D. Between the trimmed V and J ends, which lost 7 bases and 1 base, there was a span of 8 bases. This CDR3 has 13 amino acids. Germline CDR1 MNHEY, CDR2 SVGAGI. The CDR3 is CASTSGSNQPQHF. The CDR3, as DNA: TGTGCCAGCACCTCCGGGAGCAATCAGCCCCAGCATTTT.

This clone was recorded only once. In nucleotides, the CDR3 is TGCGCCAGCAGCCAAGACACAACGGGGAATTCACCCCTCCACTTT. It translates to CASSQDTTGNSPLHF. The chain couples TRBV4-3 to TRBJ1-6; the D is unclear. CDR3 length: 15 residues. Germline CDR1 LGHNA, CDR2 YSLEER. V dropped 0 bases and J dropped 7 bases, with 10 bases sitting between them.

J is TRBJ1-6 and V is TRBV4-3; TRBD1 aligns across 8 bases. Germline values: CDR1 LGHNA, CDR2 YSLEER. V shed 3 bases and J 16 bases; nucleotides not matched to a gene: 14. The CDR3 length is 15 residues. Written as DNA, the CDR3 is TGCGCCAGCAGCCAGGACAGGGACCTCCGAAGTTCGCTCCACTTT. It translates to CASSQDRDLRSSLHF.

This chain uses TRBV5-1 with TRBJ2-3; the match to TRBD2 covers 10 bases. V lost 0 bases, J lost 3 bases, and 7 bases stayed unmatched. Germline assignment: CDR1 SGHRS and CDR2 YFSETQ. CDR3 size: 17 residues. CDR3 protein: CASSLVPSGSETDTQYF. In DNA form, the CDR3 reads TGCGCCAGCAGCTTGGTACCTAGCGGGAGCGAAACAGATACGCAGTATTTT.

The chain couples TRBV6-5 to TRBJ2-7; 7 nucleotides align to TRBD2. CDR1 is MNHEY, CDR2 SVGAGI, per germline. The CDR3 has 15 amino acids. V shed 8 bases and J 0 bases; nucleotides not matched to a gene: 10. As DNA, the CDR3 is TGTGCCAGCGCCTATGGGGCTAGCGGCTCCTACGAGCAGTACTTC. Encoded protein: CASAYGASGSYEQYF.